The subject of this entry is one T cell receptor (beta chain). The germline gives CDR1 SEHNR, CDR2 FQNEAQ (reference sequence). With V trimmed by 2 bases and J by 4 bases, 11 bases remained unmatched. The CDR3 is 17 amino acids. This sample was taken from a study of blood T cell repertoires in COVID-19. Overall study context: The United States, Italy and Spain provided the acute and convalescent COVID-19 samples.

Participants were aged about 18 to 90 years, lived in 24 US areas, and enrolled virtually. Assay: immunoSEQ multiplex PCR; the TCRdb copy retains only in-frame clones and omits some. The sample lists some 310,000 clones, about nine tenths occurring once. The TCR sequence derives from a woman aged 25 to 39 who had recovered from COVID-19. Specimen: PBMCs or T cells enriched from blood (not recorded which). The chain links TRBV7-9 to TRBJ1-2, with TRBD1 matching over 9 bases. In DNA form, the CDR3 reads TGTGCCAGCAGCTTAATCCGGGGACAGGGCCCACGCTATGGCTACACCTTC. The encoded protein is CASSLIRGQGPRYGYTF.